This entry lists 6 T cell receptor beta chains sequenced from one sample in a study of blood T cell repertoires in COVID-19. The repertoire was sequenced with immunoSEQ multiplex PCR; TCRdb's copy has only in-frame clones and lacks some. The sample lists 95,000 to 150,000 clones; 85% were seen once. The specimen was peripheral blood. The receptors shown here come from an elderly man with acute or convalescent COVID-19.

This chain links TRBV28 with TRBJ2-7, with TRBD1 matching 7 bases. V shed 4 bases and J 1 base; nucleotides not matched to a gene: 1. Germline CDR1 reads MDHEN; CDR2 reads SYDVKM. There are 13 residues in the CDR3. In nucleotides, the CDR3 is TGTGCCAGCAGTTCGGGACAGTCCTACGAGCAGTACTTC. This codes for CASSSGQSYEQYF. The entire variable domain, with the rest obtained from reference TRBV28 and TRBJ2-7, is as follows: DVKVTQSSRYLVKRTGEKVFLECVQDMDHENMFWYRQDPGLGLRLIYFSYDVKMKEKGDIPEGYSVSREKKERFSLILESASTNQTSMYLCASSSGQSYEQYFGPGTRLTVT.

The J gene is TRBJ1-2, the V gene TRBV5-1, with D perhaps matching TRBD1 (5 bases). The length of the CDR3 is 16 residues. V lost 4 bases and J lost 4, with 20 bases in between. Germline lookup yields CDR1 SGHRS and CDR2 YFSETQ. In DNA form, the CDR3 reads TGCGCCAGCAGCATAGACAGCGGGGGTATCCTCTATGGCTACACCTTC. Translated, it gives CASSIDSGGILYGYTF. The whole variable domain, filled in from reference TRBV5-1 and TRBJ1-2, reads KAGVTQTPRYLIKTRGQQVTLSCSPISGHRSVSWYQQTPGQGLQFLFEYFSETQRNKGNFPGRFSGRQFSNSRSEMNVSTLELGDSALYLCASSIDSGGILYGYTFGSGTRLTVV.

The count of this clone is one. The V call is TRBV7-2, the J call TRBJ1-1, with D possibly TRBD1 on 6 matching bases. Per germline, CDR1 SGHTA and CDR2 FQGNSA. Trimming shortened V by 5 bases and J by 0 bases, and 13 bases separated the two germline ends. The CDR3 is made up of 15 amino acids. The CDR3 DNA follows: TGTGCCAGCAGCCTCCGGGACACCGTGAACACTGAAGCTTTCTTT. Protein product: CASSLRDTVNTEAFF.

The rearrangement links TRBV4-3 to TRBJ1-2; D is perhaps TRBD1 (6 bases). CDR1 LGHNA and CDR2 YSLEER come from the germline V gene. V lost 4 bases to trimming and J lost 0 bases, with 18 bases between them. This CDR3 comprises 17 residues. CDR3 DNA sequence: TGCGCCAGCAGCCTTTCAGCCGGGACATCTTCTAACTATGGCTACACCTTC. This gives the protein CASSLSAGTSSNYGYTF.

The chain recombines TRBV5-1 with TRBJ2-7; D is uncertain. V lost 0 bases and J 3 bases, leaving 7 bases between the germline ends. Germline V lookup: CDR1 SGHRS, CDR2 YFSETQ. The CDR3 covers 13 residues. The CDR3 nucleotides are TGCGCCAGCAGCTTGGGGCAGAACTACGAGCAGTACTTC. Encoded protein: CASSLGQNYEQYF.

The CDR3 spells CASSNQGTGSYEQYF. In nucleotides, the CDR3 is TGTGCCAGCAGTAACCAAGGGACAGGGTCCTACGAGCAGTACTTC. The rearrangement uses TRBV28 and TRBJ2-7, with 9 bases that match TRBD1. V lost 5 bases and J lost 1; bases outside the gene matches: 6. CDR1 is MDHEN and CDR2 is SYDVKM in the germline V gene. This CDR3 has 15 residues.